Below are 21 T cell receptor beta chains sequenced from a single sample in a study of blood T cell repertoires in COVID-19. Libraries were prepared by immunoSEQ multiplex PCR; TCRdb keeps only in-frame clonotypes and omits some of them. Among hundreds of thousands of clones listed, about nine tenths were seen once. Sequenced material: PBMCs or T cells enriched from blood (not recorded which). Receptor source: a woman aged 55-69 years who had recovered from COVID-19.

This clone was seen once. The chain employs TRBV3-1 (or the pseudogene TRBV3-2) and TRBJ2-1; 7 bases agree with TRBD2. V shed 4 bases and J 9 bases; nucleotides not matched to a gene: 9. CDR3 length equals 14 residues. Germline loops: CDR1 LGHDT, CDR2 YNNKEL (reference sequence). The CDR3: CASSRAGDTVEQFF. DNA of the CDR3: TGTGCCAGCAGCCGGGCGGGGGATACGGTTGAGCAGTTCTTC.

In DNA form, the CDR3 reads TGTGCCAGCAGCCAAGGGCAGGGGGCACGGGGCAATCAGCCCCAGCATTTT. The encoded protein is CASSQGQGARGNQPQHF. The gene calls are TRBV3-1 (or the pseudogene TRBV3-2) and TRBJ1-5; TRBD1 aligns across 8 bases. The CDR3 has 17 residues. Trimming cost V 1 base and J 2 bases; bases outside gene matches: 7. Germline V gene data show CDR1 as LGHDT and CDR2 as YNNKEL (reference sequence).

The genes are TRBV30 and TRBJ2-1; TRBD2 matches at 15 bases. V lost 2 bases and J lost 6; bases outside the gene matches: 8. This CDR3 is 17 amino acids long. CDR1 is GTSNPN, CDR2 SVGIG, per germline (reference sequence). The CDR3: CAWSPTGLAGGPNEQFF. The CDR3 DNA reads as TGTGCCTGGAGTCCCACCGGACTAGCGGGGGGGCCCAATGAGCAGTTCTTC.

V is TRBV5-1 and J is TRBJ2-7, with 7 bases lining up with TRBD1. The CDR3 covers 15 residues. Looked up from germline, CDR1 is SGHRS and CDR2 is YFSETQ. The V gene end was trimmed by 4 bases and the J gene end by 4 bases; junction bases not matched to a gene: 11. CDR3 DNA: TGCGCCAGCAGCCAGGGACAGAGATGGAAGTACGAGCAGTACTTC. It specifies CASSQGQRWKYEQYF.

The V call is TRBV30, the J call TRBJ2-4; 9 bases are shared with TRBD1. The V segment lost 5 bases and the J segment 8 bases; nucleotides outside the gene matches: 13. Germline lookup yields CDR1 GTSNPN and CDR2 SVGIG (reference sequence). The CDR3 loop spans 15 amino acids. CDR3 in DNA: TGTGCCTGGTCACGAAGAACAGGGGGCAACGACATTCAGTACTTC. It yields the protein CAWSRRTGGNDIQYF.

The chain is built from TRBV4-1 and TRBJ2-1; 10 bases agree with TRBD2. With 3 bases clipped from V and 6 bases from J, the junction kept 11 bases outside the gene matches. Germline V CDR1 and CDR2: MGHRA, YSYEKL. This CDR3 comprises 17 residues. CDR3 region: CASSHLFLAGDPNEQFF. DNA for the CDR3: TGCGCCAGCAGCCACCTCTTTCTAGCGGGGGACCCCAATGAGCAGTTCTTC.

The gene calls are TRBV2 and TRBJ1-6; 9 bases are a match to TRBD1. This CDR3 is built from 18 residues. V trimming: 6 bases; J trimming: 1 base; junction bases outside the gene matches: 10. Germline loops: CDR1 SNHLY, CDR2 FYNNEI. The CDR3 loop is CASREDRGFFSYNSPLHF. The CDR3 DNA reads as TGTGCCAGCAGGGAGGACAGGGGATTTTTTTCCTATAATTCACCCCTCCACTTT.

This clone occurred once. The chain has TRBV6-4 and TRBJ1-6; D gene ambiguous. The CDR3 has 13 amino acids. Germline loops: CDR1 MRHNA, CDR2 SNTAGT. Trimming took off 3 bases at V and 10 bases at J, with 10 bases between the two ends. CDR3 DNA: TGTGCCAGCAGTGAAAGGGAGTCGTCACCCCTCCACTTT. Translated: CASSERESSPLHF.

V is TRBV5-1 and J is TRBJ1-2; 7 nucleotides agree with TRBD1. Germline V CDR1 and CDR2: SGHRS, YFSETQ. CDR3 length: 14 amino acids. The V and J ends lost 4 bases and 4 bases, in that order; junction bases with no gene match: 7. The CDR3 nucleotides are TGCGCCAGCAGCGACCGCCCAGGGGGCTATGGCTACACCTTC. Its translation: CASSDRPGGYGYTF.

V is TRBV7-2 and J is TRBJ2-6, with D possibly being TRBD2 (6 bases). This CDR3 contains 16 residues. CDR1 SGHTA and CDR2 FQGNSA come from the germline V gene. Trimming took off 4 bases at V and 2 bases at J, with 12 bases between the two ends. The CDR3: CASSSFLATGANVLTF. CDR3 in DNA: TGTGCCAGCAGCTCCTTCCTAGCGACTGGGGCCAACGTCCTGACTTTC.

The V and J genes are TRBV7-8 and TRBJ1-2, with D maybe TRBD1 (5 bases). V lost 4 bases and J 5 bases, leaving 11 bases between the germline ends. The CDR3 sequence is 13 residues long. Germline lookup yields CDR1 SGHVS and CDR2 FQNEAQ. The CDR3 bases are TGTGCCAGCAGCTCAGGGTCAGGGTATGGCTACACCTTC. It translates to CASSSGSGYGYTF.

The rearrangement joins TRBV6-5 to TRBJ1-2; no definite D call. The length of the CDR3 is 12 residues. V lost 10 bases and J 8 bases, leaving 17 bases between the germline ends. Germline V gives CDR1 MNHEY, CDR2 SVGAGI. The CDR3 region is CAIYHLSRGYTF. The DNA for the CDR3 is TGTGCCATCTACCATCTCTCTCGGGGCTACACCTTC.

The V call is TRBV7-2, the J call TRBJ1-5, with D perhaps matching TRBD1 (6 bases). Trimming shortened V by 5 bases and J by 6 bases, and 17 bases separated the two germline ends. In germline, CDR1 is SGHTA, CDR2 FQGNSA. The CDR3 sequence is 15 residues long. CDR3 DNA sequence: TGTGCCAGCAGCCCCCTTGGAACACAGGGTCAGCCCCAGCATTTT. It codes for CASSPLGTQGQPQHF.

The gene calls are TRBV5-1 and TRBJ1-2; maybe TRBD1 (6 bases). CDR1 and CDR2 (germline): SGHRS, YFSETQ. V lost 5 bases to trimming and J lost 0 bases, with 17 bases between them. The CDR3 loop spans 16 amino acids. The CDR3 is CASSLRWTETNYGYTF. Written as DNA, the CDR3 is TGCGCCAGCAGTTTGAGGTGGACAGAGACTAACTATGGCTACACCTTC.

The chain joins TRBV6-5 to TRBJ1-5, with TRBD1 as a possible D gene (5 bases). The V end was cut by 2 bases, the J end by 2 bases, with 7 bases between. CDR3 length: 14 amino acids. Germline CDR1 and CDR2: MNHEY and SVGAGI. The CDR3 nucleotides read TGTGCCAGCAGTTACACGGGGGGCAATCAGCCCCAGCATTTT. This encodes CASSYTGGNQPQHF.

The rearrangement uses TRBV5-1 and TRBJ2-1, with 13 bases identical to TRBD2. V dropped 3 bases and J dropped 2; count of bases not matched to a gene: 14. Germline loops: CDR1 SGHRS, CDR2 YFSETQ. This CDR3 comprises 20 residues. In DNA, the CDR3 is TGCGCCAGCAGCTCGGGACTAGCGGGGTCCACACCAAGCCCCTACAATGAGCAGTTCTTC. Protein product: CASSSGLAGSTPSPYNEQFF.

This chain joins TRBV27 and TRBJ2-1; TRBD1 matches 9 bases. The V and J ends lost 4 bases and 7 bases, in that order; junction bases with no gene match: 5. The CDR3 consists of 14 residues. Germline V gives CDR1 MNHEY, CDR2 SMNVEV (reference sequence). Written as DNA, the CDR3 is TGTGCCAGCAGTTGGGACAGGGCTAGGAATGAGCAGTTCTTC. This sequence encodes CASSWDRARNEQFF.

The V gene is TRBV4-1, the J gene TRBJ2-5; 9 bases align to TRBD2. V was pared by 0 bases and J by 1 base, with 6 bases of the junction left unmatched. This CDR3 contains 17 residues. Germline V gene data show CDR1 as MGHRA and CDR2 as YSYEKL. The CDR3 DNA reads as TGCGCCAGCAGCCAAGATAGGAGCGGGGGGTTCCAAGAGACCCAGTACTTC. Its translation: CASSQDRSGGFQETQYF.

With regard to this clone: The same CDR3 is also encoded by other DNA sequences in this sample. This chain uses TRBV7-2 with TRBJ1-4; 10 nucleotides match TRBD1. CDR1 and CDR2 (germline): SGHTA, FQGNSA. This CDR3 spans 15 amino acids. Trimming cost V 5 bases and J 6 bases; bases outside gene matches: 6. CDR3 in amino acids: CASSPRQGADEKLFF. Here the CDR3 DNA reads TGTGCCAGCAGCCCCCGACAGGGGGCGGATGAAAAACTGTTTTTT.

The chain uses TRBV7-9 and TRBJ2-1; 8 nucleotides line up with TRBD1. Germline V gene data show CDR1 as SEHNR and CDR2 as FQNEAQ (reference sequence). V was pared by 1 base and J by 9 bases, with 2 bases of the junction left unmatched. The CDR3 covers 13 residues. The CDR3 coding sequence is TGTGCCAGCAGCTTAGGGACAGGGTTTGAGCAGTTCTTC. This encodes CASSLGTGFEQFF.

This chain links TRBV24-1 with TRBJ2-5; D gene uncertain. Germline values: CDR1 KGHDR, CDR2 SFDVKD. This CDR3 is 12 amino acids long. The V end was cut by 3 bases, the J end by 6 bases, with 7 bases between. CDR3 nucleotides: TGTGCCACCAGTGATGGTGACAAGACCCAGTACTTC. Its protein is CATSDGDKTQYF.